This TCR beta chain was identified in a study of response to subunit inactivated influenza vaccine. Notes on this clonotype: Its antigen remains unidentified.

General study findings and limits: Authors suggested each seasonal flu vaccination may recruit only limited numbers of new T cells.

Germline V gene lookup returns CDR1 KGHDR and CDR2 SFDVKD. V lost 2 bases and J lost 8, with 11 bases in between. The CDR3 runs to 13 residues. TCRdb redid the calling of the RT-PCR reads with MiXCR, one entry per CDR3 protein. This sample carries 800,000 to 1,000,000 distinct CDR3 sequences, about 20% of them seen once, and the ten largest clones take roughly a tenth. Here the sequenced sample was PBMCs from blood, taken roughly 5 days after vaccination. The TCR was taken from a man in his forties or fifties who received an inactivated influenza vaccine. The chain combines TRBV24-1 with TRBJ1-2; no definite D call. This CDR3 reads CATSDSRLRGYTF. The CDR3 DNA reads as TGTGCCACCAGTGATTCCCGGCTCAGGGGCTACACCTTC.